The 26 T cell receptor beta chains reported below all come from one sample, sequenced in a study of cytomegalovirus exposure and HLA in healthy donors. Vbeta (60) and Jbeta (13) primers were used in the PCR. TCRdb's table, derived via immunoSEQ multiplex PCR, lists solely in-frame clones and lacks some. The sample records tens of thousands of clones, 63% being singletons. Sequenced input: PBMCs. The source of these receptors is a man aged 55 to 69 in good health and CMV-seropositive.

The rearrangement links TRBV11-3 to TRBJ2-5; the match to TRBD1 covers 11 bases. This CDR3 comprises 15 residues. J lost 5 bases, V lost 1 base, and 3 bases had no gene match. Germline-derived CDR1 and CDR2 are SGHNT and YENEEA. Written as DNA, the CDR3 is TGTGCCAGCAGCTTAGGGACAGGGGGCCGCGAGACCCAGTACTTC. As protein: CASSLGTGGRETQYF.

This clone has only a few counts. The J gene is TRBJ2-7, the V gene TRBV4-3; the match to TRBD1 covers 7 bases. Germline assignment: CDR1 LGHNA and CDR2 YSLEER. The CDR3 spans 13 residues. The V and J ends lost 0 bases and 5 bases, in that order; junction bases with no gene match: 1. For the CDR3, the DNA is TGCGCCAGCAGCCAAGAACAGGGGAACGAGCAGTACTTC. Amino acid sequence: CASSQEQGNEQYF.

In this sample, this clone turned up once. The chain carries TRBV10-3 and TRBJ2-3, with 11 bases that match TRBD1. Germline CDR1 reads ENHRY; CDR2 reads SYGVKD. V dropped 2 bases and J dropped 1; count of bases not matched to a gene: 5. The length of the CDR3 is 17 residues. Here the CDR3 reads CAISETPGQGGTDTQYF. In DNA, the CDR3 is TGTGCCATCAGTGAGACTCCGGGACAGGGGGGCACAGATACGCAGTATTTT.

Concerning this clone itself: The identical CDR3 is also encoded by other nucleotide sequences in the sample. The chain uses TRBV9 and TRBJ2-3, with D tentatively TRBD2 (6 bases). CDR1 is SGDLS and CDR2 is YYNGEE in the germline V gene. The V and J ends lost 5 bases and 0 bases respectively, with 16 bases between them. The CDR3 contains 16 residues. CDR3: CASSPGLASSTDTQYF. In DNA, the CDR3 is TGTGCCAGCAGTCCGGGACTCGCCTCTAGCACAGATACGCAGTATTTT.

The gene calls are TRBV7-2 and TRBJ2-2; 7 bases fit TRBD2. Trimming removed 3 bases from V and 2 bases from J; junction bases left unmatched: 6. The CDR3 has 16 residues. CDR1 is SGHTA and CDR2 is FQGNSA in the germline V gene. The CDR3 loop reads CASSFGRDSNTGELFF. CDR3 in DNA: TGTGCCAGCAGCTTTGGGAGGGACTCAAACACCGGGGAGCTGTTTTTT.

The chain combines TRBV4-3 with TRBJ2-2; TRBD2 agrees at 8 bases. The CDR3 length is 17 residues. Germline V lookup: CDR1 LGHNA, CDR2 YSLEER. Unmatched junction bases numbered 8, after V lost 0 bases and J lost 5 bases. The CDR3 is CASSQDYQREFTGELFF. The CDR3 DNA reads as TGCGCCAGCAGCCAAGATTACCAGCGGGAGTTTACCGGGGAGCTGTTTTTT.

The chain has TRBV10-3 and TRBJ2-7; TRBD1 matches at 10 bases. J was trimmed by 1 base and V by 10 bases; bases with no gene match: 4. Germline V gene lookup returns CDR1 ENHRY and CDR2 SYGVKD. This CDR3 comprises 13 residues. CDR3 sequence (DNA): TGTGCCAACAGGGACAGGGGATCCTACGAGCAGTACTTC. Translation: CANRDRGSYEQYF.

This clone was found once. The V gene is TRBV7-6, the J gene TRBJ2-2; no reliable D call. V was cut by 4 bases and J by 7 bases, with 7 bases left in between. The CDR3 sequence is 12 residues long. Germline CDR1 SGHVS, CDR2 FNYEAQ. CDR3 nucleotides: TGTGCCAGCAGCTCCCCTCTCGGGGAGCTGTTTTTT. The encoded protein is CASSSPLGELFF.

V is TRBV6-5 and J is TRBJ1-1; 7 bases are a match to TRBD1. J was trimmed by 1 base and V by 8 bases; bases with no gene match: 7. The CDR3 sequence is 14 residues long. Per germline, CDR1 MNHEY and CDR2 SVGAGI. The CDR3 here is CASGRDSENTEAFF. The CDR3 coding sequence is TGTGCCAGCGGCCGGGACAGTGAGAACACTGAAGCTTTCTTT.

This clone was observed a few times. This rearrangement joins TRBV6-5 to TRBJ1-1; D gene ambiguous. The CDR3 totals 15 residues. Germline V CDR1 and CDR2: MNHEY, SVGAGI. Trimming removed 6 bases from V and 1 base from J, with 15 bases in between. CDR3 bases: TGTGCCAGCAGCCAAACTAGTTTCCCGAACACTGAAGCTTTCTTT. It specifies CASSQTSFPNTEAFF.

The rearrangement links TRBV7-2 to TRBJ2-7, with TRBD2 as a possible D gene (6 bases). This CDR3 has 14 residues. The germline CDR1 and CDR2 sequences are SGHTA and FQGNSA. V was clipped by 2 bases and J by 7 bases, with 15 bases between them. For the CDR3, the DNA is TGTGCCAGCAGCTTATTGGGGGGACCGGGGGAGCAGTACTTC. This translates into CASSLLGGPGEQYF.

As DNA, the CDR3 is TGTGCCAGCAGCTTGACAGGAGCGAACACCGGGGAGCTGTTTTTT. The encoded protein is CASSLTGANTGELFF. J is TRBJ2-2 and V is TRBV6-1, with a tentative D call TRBD1 (6 bases). CDR1 and CDR2 from the germline V gene are MNHNS and SASEGT. Trimming stripped 6 bases from V and 0 bases from J, with 11 bases between. CDR3 size: 15 residues.

The V call is TRBV5-4, the J call TRBJ1-5; D may be TRBD1 (5 bases). This CDR3 comprises 14 residues. Germline lookup yields CDR1 SGHNT and CDR2 YYREEE (reference sequence). Trimming stripped 9 bases from V and 7 bases from J, with 20 bases between. This CDR3 is CATRIGSPGQPQHF. CDR3 sequence (DNA): TGTGCCACGCGTATAGGAAGTCCAGGGCAGCCCCAGCATTTT.

For this clone: The missing conserved phenylalanine or tryptophan at the end of this CDR3 makes a read error likely. In DNA, the CDR3 is TGTGCCAGCTCACCACACAGCCGGACAGATAGCAATCAGCCCCAGCATCTT. It yields the protein CASSPHSRTDSNQPQHL. The rearrangement joins TRBV18 to TRBJ1-5; tentatively, D is TRBD1 (6 bases). The CDR3 runs 17 residues. Germline CDR1 KGHSH, CDR2 LQKENI. Trimming cost V 1 base and J 0 bases, with 13 bases left between them.

The chain recombines TRBV7-2 with TRBJ2-1, with D possibly matching TRBD2 (5 bases). CDR3 length: 14 residues. Looked up from germline, CDR1 is SGHTA and CDR2 is FQGNSA. Trimming took off 1 base at V and 9 bases at J, with 13 bases between the two ends. This CDR3 reads CASSLDAGSAEQFF. In DNA form, the CDR3 reads TGTGCCAGCAGCTTAGATGCGGGTTCTGCTGAGCAGTTCTTC.

The chain recombines TRBV21-1 with TRBJ1-5; the tabulated D call, TRBD1, remains unverified against the DNA. TRBV21-1 counts as a pseudogene. The CDR3 length is 17 residues. Here the CDR3 DNA reads TGTGCCAGCAGCATACAGGGGGAAAGCAACTTCAATCAGCCCCAGCATTTT. Translated: CASSIQGESNFNQPQHF.

The V call is TRBV6-5, the J call TRBJ2-7; D possibly corresponds to TRBD2 (6 bases). The CDR3 is 15 residues long. The V end lost 5 bases, the J end lost 0 bases, and 14 bases lay between the germline ends. The germline V gene encodes CDR1 MNHEY and CDR2 SVGAGI. Here the CDR3 DNA reads TGTGCCAGCAGTCGGGGGACTCTAAGCTCCTACGAGCAGTACTTC. Protein: CASSRGTLSSYEQYF.

CDR3 nucleotide sequence: TGTGCCAGCACCGCAGGGCGGGAGGGGGGGGAGACCCAGTACTTC. Translated: CASTAGREGGETQYF. This chain connects TRBV28 to TRBJ2-5, with TRBD2 matching over 9 bases. The CDR3 is made up of 15 amino acids. The trim removed 7 bases at V and 5 bases at J, leaving 11 bases unmatched. Looked up from germline, CDR1 is MDHEN and CDR2 is SYDVKM.

V and J are TRBV19 and TRBJ2-5; 7 nucleotides line up with TRBD1. Germline lookup yields CDR1 LNHDA and CDR2 SQIVND (reference sequence). V shed 5 bases, J shed 1 base, and the junction held 10 bases outside the gene matches. The CDR3 extends over 16 amino acids. Here the CDR3 reads CASSLGQAVPQETQYF. For the CDR3, the DNA is TGTGCCAGTAGTCTCGGACAGGCCGTGCCCCAAGAGACCCAGTACTTC. The full variable domain, rest sourced from reference TRBV19 and TRBJ2-5, is DGGITQSPKYLFRKEGQNVTLSCEQNLNHDAMYWYRQDPGQGLRLIYYSQIVNDFQKGDIAEGYSVSREKKESFPLTVTSAQKNPTAFYLCASSLGQAVPQETQYFGPGTRLLVL.

This clone has only a few counts. The V and J genes are TRBV28 and TRBJ1-4; D possibly corresponds to TRBD1 (5 bases). Trimming pared 3 bases from V and 7 bases from J, leaving 12 bases between. CDR1 is MDHEN and CDR2 is SYDVKM in the germline V gene. The CDR3 is made up of 14 amino acids. The CDR3 spells CASSLPQGGEKLFF. The DNA of the CDR3 is TGTGCCAGCAGTTTGCCCCAGGGAGGTGAAAAACTGTTTTTT.

The rearrangement joins TRBV27 to TRBJ2-3, with 11 bases fitting TRBD2. This CDR3 contains 16 residues. Unmatched junction bases numbered 9, after V lost 5 bases and J lost 5 bases. Germline assignment: CDR1 MNHEY and CDR2 SMNVEV (reference sequence). CDR3 residues: CASSPSSGLAGDTQYF. CDR3 nucleotides: TGTGCCAGCAGTCCCAGTTCAGGACTAGCGGGAGATACGCAGTATTTT.

The CDR3 region has the DNA TGCAGCGCGAGGGGGACAGCCTACCAAGAGACCCAGTACTTC. Protein: CSARGTAYQETQYF. V gene TRBV29-1 combines with J gene TRBJ2-5; 7 positions agree with TRBD1. The germline V gene encodes CDR1 SQVTM and CDR2 ANQGSEA. V shed 7 bases, J shed 0 bases, and the junction held 8 bases outside the gene matches. The CDR3 consists of 14 residues.

J is TRBJ1-1 and V is TRBV29-1; TRBD1 matches at 9 bases. J gave up 6 bases and V 5 bases, and 7 bases lay outside the gene matches. Germline loops: CDR1 SQVTM, CDR2 ANQGSEA. The CDR3 has 13 residues. This CDR3 reads CSVTGTGRPEAFF. CDR3 DNA sequence: TGCAGCGTTACCGGGACAGGGAGGCCTGAAGCTTTCTTT.

This clone was counted a few times. This chain links TRBV5-6 with TRBJ2-7; the D is unclear. Germline assignment: CDR1 SGHDT and CDR2 YYEEEE. The CDR3 has 13 amino acids. Trimming took 4 bases from V and 5 from J, leaving 13 bases between them. CDR3: CASSQALWDEQYF. In DNA form, the CDR3 reads TGTGCCAGCAGCCAGGCCCTTTGGGACGAGCAGTACTTC.

This clone occurred a few times. This chain connects TRBV11-2 to TRBJ2-5; D unresolved. CDR3 length: 16 amino acids. V lost 1 base to trimming and J lost 1 base, with 13 bases between them. Germline V CDR1 and CDR2: SGHAT, FQNNGV. CDR3 amino acids: CASSLVGSRSQETQYF. DNA of the CDR3: TGTGCCAGCAGCTTAGTGGGCAGCAGAAGCCAAGAGACCCAGTACTTC.

This chain links TRBV7-2 with TRBJ1-5; tentative D call: TRBD1 (5 bases). Germline V gene data show CDR1 as SGHTA and CDR2 as FQGNSA. Trimming removed 4 bases at V and 11 bases at J, with 15 bases between. This CDR3 contains 13 residues. The CDR3 nucleotides are TGTGCCAGCAGCTCCCTTAGTTTAGGGGCCCAGCATTTT. Translating it yields CASSSLSLGAQHF.